This T cell receptor beta chain was identified in a study of blood T cell repertoires in COVID-19. V gave up 8 bases and J gave up 5 bases, with 9 bases separating them. CDR3 length equals 11 residues. CDR1 is SNHLY and CDR2 is FYNNEI in the germline V gene. Clones were read by immunoSEQ multiplex PCR, and TCRdb kept only the in-frame ones, dropping some. The sample includes around 68,000 clones, about 90% seen only once; the top ten take 16%. This rearrangement joins TRBV2 to TRBJ1-2; no clear D gene. This sequence originates from a man aged 40-55 years with COVID-19, enrolled during active disease. Sequencing input: peripheral blood. The CDR3 loop is CASSENYGYTF. CDR3 nucleotides: TGTGCCAGCTCCGAGAATTATGGCTACACCTTC. The full variable domain, in which reference TRBV2 and TRBJ1-2 provide the parts outside the CDR3, is EPEVTQTPSHQVTQMGQEVILRCVPISNHLYFYWYRQILGQKVEFLVSFYNNEISEKSEIFDDQFSVERPDGSNFTLKIRSTKLEDSAMYFCASSENYGYTFGSGTRLTVV.